This note documents a single T cell receptor (beta chain) sequence. Its antigen remains unknown. PCR involved 60 Vbeta and 13 Jbeta primers. The assay was immunoSEQ multiplex PCR, and TCRdb's table has in-frame clones only and misses some. This table has more than 110,000 clones, 60% to 80% appearing once. V lost 7 bases and J lost 6; bases outside the gene matches: 5. The CDR3 is 13 residues long. Germline-derived CDR1 and CDR2 are SGHDT and YYEEEE. The data are from a study of cytomegalovirus exposure and HLA in healthy donors. Study observations and caveats: Follow-up analysis later connected one missense variant in DCLRE1C with trimming of TCR beta V- and J-genes.

The chain links TRBV5-6 to TRBJ2-2, with 8 bases identical to TRBD1. Sequencing was done on a sample of PBMCs. This sequence was found in a woman aged 25 to 39 in good health and CMV-seronegative. The chain's CDR3 is CASRQGAAGELFF. Here the CDR3 DNA reads TGTGCCAGCCGCCAGGGGGCGGCCGGGGAGCTGTTTTTT. Using reference TRBV5-6 and TRBJ2-2 for the parts outside the CDR3, the full variable domain is DAGVTQSPTHLIKTRGQQVTLRCSPKSGHDTVSWYQQALGQGPQFIFQYYEEEERQRGNFPDRFSGHQFPNYSSELNVNALLLGDSALYLCASRQGAAGELFFGEGSRLTVL.